A selection of T cell receptor beta chains follows, all from one sample in a study of Graves' ophthalmopathy and Graves' hyperthyroidism. One entry per CDR3 protein results from TCRdb running MiXCR on the multiplex PCR reads. The sample yields 600,000 to 950,000 distinct CDR3 sequences, 35% to 50% seen once. The specimen was peripheral blood. Source of these receptors: an adult man with Graves' ophthalmopathy. Both conserved end residues are part of each CDR3. D genes are given only for firm matches. Some rows mark clone size as missing; the rest say once, few, many or name a class of expanded clone.

clone_size j_call d_call v_call cdr3_nt cdr3_aa
- TRBJ1-1 - TRBV29-1 TGCAGCGTTGAGGGGTTTGGGAAGGAGGCTTTCTTT CSVEGFGKEAFF
- TRBJ1-2 - TRBV10-3 TGTGCCATCAGTTCAGACCGGGACACCTCCTATGGCTACACCTTC CAISSDRDTSYGYTF
once TRBJ2-2 TRBD1 TRBV25-1 TGTGCCAGTAGGAACAGGGGATCCGGGGAGCTGTTTTTT CASRNRGSGELFF
- TRBJ1-1 - TRBV7-8 TGTGCCAGCAGCTCCGCCCCCCAAATGGCGAACACTGAAGCTTTCTTT CASSSAPQMANTEAFF
- TRBJ2-7 - TRBV12-3/TRBV12-4 TGTGCCAGCAGTTTAGTAGGGGTCGAGCAGCACTTC CASSLVGVEQHF
many TRBJ1-2 - TRBV29-1 TGCAGCGTTGTCGGACAGTCCTATGGCTACACCTTC CSVVGQSYGYTF
- TRBJ2-2 - TRBV25-1 TGTGCCAGCACCGATACGAACACCGGGGAGCTGCTTTTT CASTDTNTGELLF
- TRBJ1-1 TRBD1 TRBV6-6 TGTGCCAGCAGTTGGGTACAGGGGTCAACTGAAGCTTTCTTT CASSWVQGSTEAFF
few TRBJ1-2 - TRBV10-3 TGTGCCAGCAGTGATTCGTCAGGGCTAGGTAACTATGGCTACACCTTC CASSDSSGLGNYGYTF
- TRBJ1-4 - TRBV2 TGTGCCAGCAGTTACCTGAGCGAGGCAAGGCAGGAAAAACTGTTTTTT CASSYLSEARQEKLFF
few TRBJ2-7 - TRBV19 TGTGCCAGTAGTATGGGGATGACCTACGAGCAGTACTTC CASSMGMTYEQYF
few TRBJ1-6 TRBD1 TRBV20-1 TGCAGTGCCCCTGACAGGGGGCTCGTACCCCTCCACTTT CSAPDRGLVPLHF
once TRBJ2-2 - TRBV15 TGTGCCACCAGCGGAGGGGGTGGGGAGCTGTTTTTT CATSGGGGELFF
few TRBJ2-7 TRBD2 TRBV2 TGTGCCAGCAGGCCGGGACTAGCGGGAGACGAGCAGTACTTC CASRPGLAGDEQYF
many TRBJ2-5 - TRBV10-3 TGTGCCATCAGTGAGCCGAGATTGGCAGGCGGCCAAGAGACCCAGTACTTC CAISEPRLAGGQETQYF
- TRBJ1-6 - TRBV15 TGTGCCACCAGCAATGGGTTCAATTCACCCCTCCACTTT CATSNGFNSPLHF
- TRBJ1-2 - TRBV7-9 TGTGCCAGCAGCTCTTTGTTGGGGGACCTCACTTCCTCCTATGGCTACACCTTC CASSSLLGDLTSSYGYTF
few TRBJ1-2 - TRBV15 TGTGCCACCAGCAGTTTAACTAACTATGGCTACACCTTC CATSSLTNYGYTF
- TRBJ2-2 TRBD2 TRBV10-1 TGCGCCAGCAGCGGGACAGCTGGGACTAGCGGGGGGAACGGGGAGCTGTTTTTT CASSGTAGTSGGNGELFF
many TRBJ2-7 TRBD2 TRBV9 TGTGCCAGCAGCCCCGGGACTAGCGATCGGGAGCAGTACTTC CASSPGTSDREQYF
- TRBJ1-6 - TRBV7-2 TGTGCCAGCAGCTTAGATGGTGGGGTGAATCAGCCCCACTTT CASSLDGGVNQPHF
- TRBJ2-7 - TRBV7-9 TGTGCCAGCAGCCCAACCCAGGGCTACGAGCAGTACTTC CASSPTQGYEQYF
- TRBJ2-7 - TRBV9 TGTGCCAGCAGGGTGTTCTGCGAGCAGTACTTC CASRVFCEQYF
many TRBJ1-4 - TRBV7-2 TGTGCCAGCAGCGAGGGACACGCTAATGAAAAACTGTTTTTT CASSEGHANEKLFF
- TRBJ1-2 TRBD1 TRBV7-8 TGTGCCAGCAGCTTCACTCACAGGGGTGACTATGGCTACACCTTC CASSFTHRGDYGYTF
- TRBJ2-7 TRBD2 TRBV10-3 TGTGCCATCAGCCTCGGACTAGCGGGGGCCTCTCGCCTCTACGAGCAGTACTTC CAISLGLAGASRLYEQYF
once TRBJ1-3 - TRBV11-1 TGTGCCAGCAGCTTAGTCGGGGCCGCCAGCTCTGGAAACACCATATATTTT CASSLVGAASSGNTIYF
- TRBJ1-2 - TRBV11-1 TGTGCCAACAGCGCCGAGGGGGGACGGGATGGCTACACCTTC CANSAEGGRDGYTF
once TRBJ2-7 - TRBV10-2 TGCGCCAGCAGTGAGCAGGGGTCTGGGGCCAACGAGCAGTACTTC CASSEQGSGANEQYF
many TRBJ1-2 - TRBV4-1 TGCGCCAGCAGCCAAGAGGGGAGGGGTTATGGCTACACCTTC CASSQEGRGYGYTF
- TRBJ1-2 - TRBV2 TGTGCCAGCACGGGGGGGAGCACCTATGGCTACACCTTC CASTGGSTYGYTF
few TRBJ2-7 - TRBV7-8 TGTGCCAGCAGCTTAGGGGCACGCTACGAGCAGTACTTC CASSLGARYEQYF
- TRBJ1-1 - TRBV20-1 TGCAGTTACGCGGGGATGAACACTGAAGCTTTCTTT CSYAGMNTEAFF
few TRBJ2-5 - TRBV7-2 TGTGCCAGCAGCTTAGATTACGTAACAGGCCAAGAGACCCAGTACTTC CASSLDYVTGQETQYF
few TRBJ1-2 TRBD1 TRBV12-3/TRBV12-4 TGTGCCAGCGGAGTATCGGCCGGGACAGATAACTATAGCTACACCTTC CASGVSAGTDNYSYTF
- TRBJ2-7 - TRBV7-9 TGTGCCAGCAGCTTCCTAGACGGCTACGAGCAGTACTTC CASSFLDGYEQYF
few TRBJ2-3 - TRBV9 TGTGCCAGCAGCTCCGGATACCCCACAGATACGCAGTATTTT CASSSGYPTDTQYF
many TRBJ1-3 - TRBV10-3 TGTGCCATCAGTGTATCAGGACTAGACACTGGAAACACCATATATTTT CAISVSGLDTGNTIYF
- TRBJ2-7 TRBD2 TRBV29-1 TGCAGCGTTGATACGAGCGGGACCGCCGGGGAGCTGTACTTC CSVDTSGTAGELYF
- TRBJ1-1 - TRBV3-1 TGTGCCAGCAGCGGGGGTGCCAAGGGGGAAGCTTTCTTT CASSGGAKGEAFF
- TRBJ2-2 - TRBV25-1 TGTGCCAGCTCACCAGTGACTAGGTCGTCCGGGGAGCTGTTTTTT CASSPVTRSSGELFF
many TRBJ1-2 - TRBV19 TGTGCCAGTAATAACGAGGGCCACTATGGCTACACCTTC CASNNEGHYGYTF
- TRBJ1-1 - TRBV10-3 TGTGCCATCAGTGAAGTGAAGGGTAGCACTGAAGCTTTCTTT CAISEVKGSTEAFF
many TRBJ2-5 TRBD2 TRBV2 TGTGCCAGCGCCCCCAGACGGGGGGGAGGGACCCAGTACTTC CASAPRRGGGTQYF
- TRBJ2-7 TRBD2 TRBV24-1 TGTGCCACCAGCCAGGGGGGTAGCGGGAGAGGATACGAGCAGTACTTC CATSQGGSGRGYEQYF
many TRBJ1-6 TRBD1 TRBV20-1 TGCAGTGCTTGCCGGGACAGGGTGTGGAATTCACCCCTCCACTTT CSACRDRVWNSPLHF
few TRBJ1-1 TRBD1 TRBV7-2 TGTGCCAGCAGCCCGGGACAGGGGAATTATAAGGGGAACACTGAAGCTTTCTTT CASSPGQGNYKGNTEAFF
- TRBJ2-7 TRBD1 TRBV29-1 TGCAGCGTTGAAGACACAGGGGTCGGGTACTTC CSVEDTGVGYF
- TRBJ2-7 - TRBV2 TGTGCCAGCAGTATCACACGTTCAGCCTACGAGCAGTACTTC CASSITRSAYEQYF